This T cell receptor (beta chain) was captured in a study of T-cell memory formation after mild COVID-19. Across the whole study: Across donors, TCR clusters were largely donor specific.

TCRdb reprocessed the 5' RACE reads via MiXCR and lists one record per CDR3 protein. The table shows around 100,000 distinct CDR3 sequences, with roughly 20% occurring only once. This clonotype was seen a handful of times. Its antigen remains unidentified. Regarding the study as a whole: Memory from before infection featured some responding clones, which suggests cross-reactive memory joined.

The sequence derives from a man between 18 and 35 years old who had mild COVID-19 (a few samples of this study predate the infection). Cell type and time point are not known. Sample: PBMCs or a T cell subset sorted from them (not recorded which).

CDR3 nucleotides: TGTGCCAGCAAGAAAATCGGTCCCCATCTCGCAGATACGCAGTATTTT. It is translated as CASKKIGPHLADTQYF. This chain connects TRBV27 to TRBJ2-3; no firm D call. This CDR3 spans 16 amino acids. Trimming removed 7 bases from V and 4 bases from J, with 21 bases in between. Germline lookup yields CDR1 MNHEY and CDR2 SMNVEV (reference sequence).